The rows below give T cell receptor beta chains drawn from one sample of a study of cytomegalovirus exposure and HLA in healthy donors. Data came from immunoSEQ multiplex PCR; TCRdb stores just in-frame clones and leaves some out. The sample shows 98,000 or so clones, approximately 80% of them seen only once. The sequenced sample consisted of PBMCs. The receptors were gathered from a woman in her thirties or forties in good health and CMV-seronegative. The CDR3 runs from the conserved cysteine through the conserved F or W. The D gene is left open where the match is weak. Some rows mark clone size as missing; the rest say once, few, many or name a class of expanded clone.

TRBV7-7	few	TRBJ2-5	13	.	CASSFGFQETQYF	TGTGCTAGCAGCTTTGGCTTCCAAGAGACCCAGTACTTC
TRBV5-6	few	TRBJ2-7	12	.	CASSQDSYEQYF	TGTGCCAGCAGCCAGGACAGCTACGAGCAGTACTTC
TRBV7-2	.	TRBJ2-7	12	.	CASSSSSYEQYF	TGTGCCAGCAGCTCCTCCTCCTACGAGCAGTACTTC
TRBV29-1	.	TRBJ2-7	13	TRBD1	CSVGGTDSYEQYF	TGCAGCGTTGGGGGGACAGACTCCTACGAGCAGTACTTC
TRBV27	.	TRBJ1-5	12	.	CASSQYNQPQHF	TGTGCCAGCAGCCAGTACAATCAGCCCCAGCATTTT
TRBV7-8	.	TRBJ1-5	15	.	CASRGGFEGNQPQHF	TGTGCCAGCAGGGGGGGTTTTGAGGGCAATCAGCCCCAGCATTTT
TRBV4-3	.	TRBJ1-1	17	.	CASSQGPPSGGNTEAFF	TGCGCCAGCAGCCAAGGCCCGCCGTCGGGGGGGAACACTGAAGCTTTCTTT
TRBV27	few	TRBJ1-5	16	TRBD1	CASSPARQGSLQPQHF	TGTGCCAGCAGCCCTGCCCGACAGGGGTCATTACAGCCCCAGCATTTT
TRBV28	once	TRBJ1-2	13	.	CASSFRVDYGYTF	TGTGCCAGCAGTTTCAGGGTTGACTATGGCTACACCTTC
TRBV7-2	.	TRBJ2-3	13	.	CASNKFITDTQYF	TGTGCCAGCAACAAATTTATTACAGATACGCAGTATTTT
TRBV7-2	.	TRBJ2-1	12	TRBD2	CASSLRTSGQFF	TGTGCCAGCAGCCTGCGGACTAGCGGACAGTTCTTC
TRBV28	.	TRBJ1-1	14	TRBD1	CASRETGTNTEAFF	TGTGCCAGCAGGGAGACAGGGACGAACACTGAAGCTTTCTTT
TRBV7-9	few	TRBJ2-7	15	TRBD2	CASSLGDSGSREQYF	TGTGCCAGCAGCTTAGGGGATAGCGGGAGCCGCGAGCAGTACTTC
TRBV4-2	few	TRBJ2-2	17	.	CASSQEVGVVEGGELFF	TGTGCCAGCAGCCAAGAGGTTGGCGTAGTTGAGGGCGGGGAGCTGTTTTTT
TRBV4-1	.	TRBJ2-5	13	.	CASSHPRKETQYF	TGCGCCAGCAGCCACCCTAGGAAAGAGACCCAGTACTTC
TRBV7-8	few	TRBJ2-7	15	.	CASSPRHGIDYEQYF	TGTGCCAGCAGCCCCCGACACGGGATAGACTACGAGCAGTACTTC
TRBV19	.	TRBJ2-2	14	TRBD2	CAISSGTPSGELFF	TGTGCCATATCTAGCGGGACGCCTTCCGGGGAGCTGTTTTTT
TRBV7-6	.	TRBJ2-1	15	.	CASSLLGQLFNEQFF	TGTGCCAGCAGCTTACTCGGACAGCTATTCAATGAGCAGTTCTTC
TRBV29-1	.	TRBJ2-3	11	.	CSVGALDTQYF	TGCAGCGTTGGGGCCCTCGATACGCAGTATTTT
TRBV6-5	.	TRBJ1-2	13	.	CASSYSEAYGYTF	TGTGCCAGCAGTTACTCGGAGGCGTACGGCTACACCTTC
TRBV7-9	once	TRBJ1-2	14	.	CASSLFGGHNGYTF	TGTGCCAGCAGCTTATTCGGGGGGCATAATGGCTACACCTTC
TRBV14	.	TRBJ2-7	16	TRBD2	CASSPGLARSSYEQYF	TGTGCCAGCAGCCCTGGACTAGCGAGGAGCTCCTACGAGCAGTACTTC
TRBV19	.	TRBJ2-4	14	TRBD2	CASSIRRERNIQYF	TGTGCCAGTAGTATACGGCGGGAGAGAAACATTCAGTACTTC
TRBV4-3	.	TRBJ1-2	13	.	CASSPRTRTGYTF	TGCGCCAGCAGCCCCCGGACACGGACTGGCTACACCTTC
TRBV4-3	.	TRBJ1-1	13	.	CASSQESHTEAFF	TGCGCCAGCAGCCAAGAAAGCCACACTGAAGCTTTCTTT
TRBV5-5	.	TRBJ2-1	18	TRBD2	CASSLAGGEGFAHNEQFF	TGTGCCAGCAGCTTGGCCGGGGGGGAAGGGTTCGCCCACAATGAGCAGTTCTTC
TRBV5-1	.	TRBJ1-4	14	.	CASSLRGNDEKLFF	TGCGCCAGCAGCTTGCGGGGGAACGACGAAAAACTGTTTTTT
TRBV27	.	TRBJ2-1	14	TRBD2	CASRTSGRDNEQFF	TGTGCCAGCCGGACTAGCGGGAGGGACAATGAGCAGTTCTTC
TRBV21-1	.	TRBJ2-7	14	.	CASSKRGISYEQYF	TGTGCCAGCAGCAAAAGGGGCATCTCCTACGAGCAGTACTTC
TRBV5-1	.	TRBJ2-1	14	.	CASSLALLDNEQFF	TGCGCCAGCAGCTTGGCCCTACTAGACAATGAGCAGTTCTTC
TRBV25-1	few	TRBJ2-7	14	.	CASSESPDTYEQYF	TGTGCCAGCAGTGAATCCCCCGACACCTACGAGCAGTACTTC
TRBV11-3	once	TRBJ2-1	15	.	CASSLGSWRGDEQFF	TGTGCCAGCAGCTTAGGGAGTTGGCGGGGTGATGAGCAGTTCTTC
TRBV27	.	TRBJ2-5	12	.	CASSPNQETQYF	TGTGCCAGCAGTCCAAACCAAGAGACCCAGTACTTC